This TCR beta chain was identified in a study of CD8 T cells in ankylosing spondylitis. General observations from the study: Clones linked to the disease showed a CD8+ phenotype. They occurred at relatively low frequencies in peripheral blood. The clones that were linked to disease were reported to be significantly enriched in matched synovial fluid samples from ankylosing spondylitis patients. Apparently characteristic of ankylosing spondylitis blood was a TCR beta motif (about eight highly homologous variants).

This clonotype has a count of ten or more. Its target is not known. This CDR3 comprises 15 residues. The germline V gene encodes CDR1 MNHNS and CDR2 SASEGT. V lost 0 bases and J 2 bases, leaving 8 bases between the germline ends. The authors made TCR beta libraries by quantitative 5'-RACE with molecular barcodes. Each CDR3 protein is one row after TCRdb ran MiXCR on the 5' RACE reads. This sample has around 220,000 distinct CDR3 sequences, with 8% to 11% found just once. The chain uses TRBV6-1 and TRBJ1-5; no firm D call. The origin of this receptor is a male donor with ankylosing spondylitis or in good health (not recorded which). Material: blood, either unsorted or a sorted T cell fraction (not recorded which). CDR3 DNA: TGTGCCAGCAGTGAAGCGGGCGGGGGCAATCAGCCCCAGCATTTT. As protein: CASSEAGGGNQPQHF.